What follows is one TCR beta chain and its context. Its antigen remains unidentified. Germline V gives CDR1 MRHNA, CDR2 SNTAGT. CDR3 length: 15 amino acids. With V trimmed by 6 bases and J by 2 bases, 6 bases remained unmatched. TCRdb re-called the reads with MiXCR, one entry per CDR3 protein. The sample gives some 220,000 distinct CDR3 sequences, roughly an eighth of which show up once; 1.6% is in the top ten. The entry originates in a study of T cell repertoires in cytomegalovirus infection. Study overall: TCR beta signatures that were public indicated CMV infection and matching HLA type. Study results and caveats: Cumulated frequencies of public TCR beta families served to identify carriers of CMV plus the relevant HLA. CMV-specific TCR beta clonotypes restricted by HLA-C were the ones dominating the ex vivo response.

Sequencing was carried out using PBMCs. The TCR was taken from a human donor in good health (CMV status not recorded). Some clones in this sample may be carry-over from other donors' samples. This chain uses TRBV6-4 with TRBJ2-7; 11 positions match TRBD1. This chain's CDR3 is CASSAGTGGPYEQYF. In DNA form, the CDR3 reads TGTGCCAGCAGCGCCGGGACAGGGGGTCCCTACGAGCAGTACTTC.